One sample yielded the 26 T cell receptor beta chains listed below, sequenced in a study of T-cell reconstitution after alpha-beta-depleted transplantation in children. Researchers prepared the TCRbeta library using unique molecular identifiers, the study reports. MiXCR, run by TCRdb on the PCR reads, gives a single entry per CDR3 protein. The sample yields about 250,000 distinct CDR3 sequences, roughly 25% seen once. The sample in question was PBMCs, mostly from graft donor cells, obtained 360 days after TCRalphabeta/CD19-depleted stem cell transplant. These receptors were obtained from a female patient aged 2-9 years who had a stem cell transplant for congenital amegakaryocytic thrombocytopenia, so the T cells may come from the graft donor.

This clonotype appeared a few times. The CDR3 DNA reads as TGTGCCACCAGTGGGGACAGGGACAACACCGGGGAGCTGTTTTTT. Protein product: CATSGDRDNTGELFF. The rearrangement links TRBV24-1 to TRBJ2-2; 9 nucleotides agree with TRBD1. V lost 5 bases to trimming and J lost 2 bases; unmatched junction nucleotides: 2. This CDR3 comprises 15 residues. Germline CDR1 and CDR2: KGHDR and SFDVKD.

The chain uses TRBV5-1 and TRBJ1-2; a possible D gene is TRBD1 (5 bases). The germline V gene encodes CDR1 SGHRS and CDR2 YFSETQ. The ends were cut back, 2 bases at V and 5 bases at J, with 10 bases in the middle. The CDR3 has 13 amino acids. The DNA for the CDR3 is TGCGCCAGCAGCTTCAGGGAGGGGTATGGCTACACCTTC. Translation: CASSFREGYGYTF.

The sample holds a few counts of this clonotype. The V and J genes are TRBV29-1 and TRBJ2-1; 9 bases line up with TRBD2. After removal of 2 bases from V and 6 bases from J, the junction contained 2 bases not matched to a gene. This CDR3 has 13 residues. Germline CDR1 reads SQVTM; CDR2 reads ANQGSEA. CDR3 region: CSVELAGLNEQFF. In DNA, the CDR3 is TGCAGCGTTGAACTAGCGGGGCTCAATGAGCAGTTCTTC.

This clonotype was seen a few times. The chain employs TRBV28 and TRBJ1-2; D is ambiguous. This CDR3 comprises 13 residues. The V gene lost 3 bases and the J gene lost 0 bases, with 5 bases spanning the gap. CDR1 and CDR2 from the germline V gene are MDHEN and SYDVKM. This CDR3 is CASSFRPNYGYTF. In DNA form, the CDR3 reads TGTGCCAGCAGTTTTCGTCCTAACTATGGCTACACCTTC.

The rearrangement uses TRBV29-1 and TRBJ1-2; 7 bases map to TRBD1. This CDR3 contains 12 residues. Looked up from germline, CDR1 is SQVTM and CDR2 is ANQGSEA. The junction had 5 bases not matched to a gene; V was cut back by 5 bases and J by 5 bases. In DNA form, the CDR3 reads TGCAGCGTTAACAGGGGAGGTTATGGCTACACCTTC. It specifies CSVNRGGYGYTF.

J is TRBJ1-2 and V is TRBV4-1, with 10 bases fitting TRBD1. Germline-derived CDR1 and CDR2 are MGHRA and YSYEKL. Losses at the gene ends were 1 base for V and 4 bases for J; bases not matched to a gene: 3. The CDR3 runs 15 residues. CDR3 bases: TGCGCCAGCAGCCAAGGACAGGGGGCCTCCTATGGCTACACCTTC. Its protein is CASSQGQGASYGYTF.

The rearrangement links TRBV6-6 to TRBJ1-2; D may be TRBD1 (5 bases). Germline CDR1 and CDR2: MNHNY and SVGAGI (reference sequence). The CDR3 sequence is 12 residues long. V was trimmed by 8 bases and J by 2 bases, leaving 9 bases between them. This chain's CDR3 is CASQDRNYGYTF. CDR3 DNA: TGTGCCAGCCAAGACAGAAACTATGGCTACACCTTC.

Only a few counts were recorded for this clonotype. The V gene is TRBV5-1, the J gene TRBJ2-7; 8 bases match TRBD1. J gave up 5 bases and V 3 bases, and 19 bases lay outside the gene matches. Germline V gives CDR1 SGHRS, CDR2 YFSETQ. There are 18 residues in the CDR3. The CDR3 reads CASSSGQVETSTRNEQYF. DNA for the CDR3: TGCGCCAGCAGCTCGGGACAGGTGGAAACTTCTACGAGAAACGAGCAGTACTTC.

In its sample, this clonotype was seen a few times. CDR3 DNA sequence: TGTGCCAGCAGCCAAGTGGGGACCCCTTTCGAGCAGTACTTC. Residues: CASSQVGTPFEQYF. The rearrangement links TRBV3-1 to TRBJ2-7; D may be TRBD1 or TRBD2 (5 bases each). CDR1 and CDR2 (germline): LGHDT, YNNKEL (reference sequence). Trimming removed 1 base from V and 6 bases from J, with 13 bases in between. CDR3 size: 14 residues.

This clonotype has only a few counts. The chain employs TRBV10-3 and TRBJ2-1, with D possibly TRBD2 on 5 matching bases. This CDR3 has 14 residues. The V gene lost 6 bases and the J gene lost 1 base, with 10 bases spanning the gap. Germline CDR1 and CDR2: ENHRY and SYGVKD. CDR3 region: CAISPTSSYNEQFF. The CDR3 DNA is TGTGCCATCAGCCCTACTAGTTCCTACAATGAGCAGTTCTTC.

The genes are TRBV12-3 or TRBV12-4 and TRBJ2-2; D is unclear. Trimming pared 8 bases from V and 5 bases from J, leaving 12 bases between. The CDR3 covers 13 residues. CDR3 loop: CASGEVGTGELFF. The CDR3 DNA reads as TGTGCCAGCGGAGAGGTGGGGACCGGGGAGCTGTTTTTT.

This rearrangement joins TRBV4-1 to TRBJ1-1, with TRBD1 matching over 8 bases. The CDR3 consists of 15 residues. V was pared by 4 bases and J by 0 bases, with 4 bases of the junction left unmatched. Per the germline V gene, CDR1 is MGHRA and CDR2 is YSYEKL. CDR3 nucleotides: TGCGCCAGCAGCCTCAACAGGGGGTTGAACACTGAAGCTTTCTTT. This sequence encodes CASSLNRGLNTEAFF.

The chain has TRBV5-1 and TRBJ2-1; TRBD2 agrees at 11 bases. Germline V gene lookup returns CDR1 SGHRS and CDR2 YFSETQ. This CDR3 is built from 16 residues. V lost 4 bases and J lost 10; bases outside the gene matches: 13. CDR3: CASSGGLAGPTREQFF. CDR3 in DNA: TGCGCCAGCAGCGGAGGACTAGCGGGTCCCACACGCGAGCAGTTCTTC.

The table lists this clonotype with a few counts. V is TRBV9 and J is TRBJ2-7; a possible D gene is TRBD2 (6 bases). Looked up from germline, CDR1 is SGDLS and CDR2 is YYNGEE. This CDR3 spans 14 amino acids. The V gene lost 4 bases and the J gene lost 2 bases, with 13 bases spanning the gap. As DNA, the CDR3 is TGTGCCAGCAGCACCTTCGAGCGGGCCTACGAGCAGTACTTC. Amino acid sequence: CASSTFERAYEQYF.

The chain couples TRBV18 to TRBJ2-7; D might be TRBD1 (5 bases). Looked up from germline, CDR1 is KGHSH and CDR2 is LQKENI. The CDR3 runs to 14 residues. Trimming cost V 1 base and J 1 base, with 8 bases left between them. CDR3 protein: CASSPLRQSYEQYF. The CDR3 DNA is TGTGCCAGCTCACCACTGCGACAGTCCTACGAGCAGTACTTC.

This clonotype has just a few counts. The V call is TRBV12-3 or TRBV12-4, the J call TRBJ2-3; 8 bases match TRBD1. The CDR3 has 14 residues. Trimming removed 6 bases from V and 4 bases from J; junction bases left unmatched: 6. CDR3 coding DNA: TGTGCCAGCAGGAAGACAGGGGTACCAGATACGCAGTATTTT. It codes for CASRKTGVPDTQYF.

This chain joins TRBV6-2 or TRBV6-3 and TRBJ2-4, with D possibly matching TRBD2 (6 bases). The CDR3 is 14 residues long. The V end lost 8 bases, the J end lost 1 base, and 12 bases lay between the germline ends. Germline V gene sequence: CDR1 MNHEY, CDR2 SVGEGT. In nucleotides, the CDR3 is TGTGCCAGCCACCAGGCGGGGGCCAAAAACATTCAGTACTTC. It specifies CASHQAGAKNIQYF.

The J gene is TRBJ2-5, the V gene TRBV6-1; 8 positions agree with TRBD2. There are 16 residues in the CDR3. V was pared by 7 bases and J by 1 base, with 11 bases of the junction left unmatched. Per the germline V gene, CDR1 is MNHNS and CDR2 is SASEGT. The CDR3 loop is CASTTGSGGLQETQYF. CDR3 bases: TGTGCCAGCACCACGGGGAGCGGGGGCCTCCAAGAGACCCAGTACTTC.

This clonotype was detected a few times. This rearrangement joins TRBV19 to TRBJ2-1; D is possibly TRBD1 or TRBD2 (5 bases each). CDR1 LNHDA and CDR2 SQIVND come from the germline V gene (reference sequence). This CDR3 has 11 amino acids. Trimming shortened V by 7 bases and J by 8 bases, and 9 bases separated the two germline ends. CDR3 in DNA: TGTGCCAGTACCAGGGACGATGAGCAGTTCTTC. This encodes CASTRDDEQFF.

There are a few counts of this clonotype. The V gene is TRBV20-1, the J gene TRBJ2-7; TRBD1 matches 7 bases. Germline CDR1 DFQATT, CDR2 SNEGSKA (reference sequence). This CDR3 has 15 amino acids. Losses at the gene ends were 5 bases for V and 0 bases for J; bases not matched to a gene: 10. Here the CDR3 DNA reads TGCAGTGCTGCGGACAGGTTCTTAAACTCCTACGAGCAGTACTTC. The encoded protein is CSAADRFLNSYEQYF.

The chain has TRBV28 and TRBJ2-7, with a tentative D call TRBD1 (6 bases). The ends were cut back, 6 bases at V and 0 bases at J, with 12 bases in the middle. The germline CDR1 and CDR2 sequences are MDHEN and SYDVKM. The CDR3 totals 14 residues. Here the CDR3 reads CASRTGISSYEQYF. DNA for the CDR3: TGTGCCAGCAGAACAGGGATAAGCTCCTACGAGCAGTACTTC.

The chain has TRBV27 and TRBJ2-5; tentatively, D is TRBD2 (7 bases). The ends were cut back, 0 bases at V and 5 bases at J, with 13 bases in the middle. Per the germline V gene, CDR1 is MNHEY and CDR2 is SMNVEV (reference sequence). CDR3 length equals 15 residues. CDR3 region: CASSLSRGAWETQYF. The DNA for the CDR3 is TGTGCCAGCAGTTTATCTCGGGGGGCGTGGGAGACCCAGTACTTC.

This clonotype was observed a few times. The rearrangement joins TRBV4-1 to TRBJ1-2; D is ambiguous. Trimming removed 0 bases from V and 3 bases from J, with 20 bases in between. The CDR3 sequence is 18 residues long. CDR1 and CDR2 (germline): MGHRA, YSYEKL. CDR3 DNA sequence: TGCGCCAGCAGCCAAGAAGGCATGGCAGCGATACCTCACTATGGCTACACCTTC. Encoded protein: CASSQEGMAAIPHYGYTF.

Only a few counts were recorded for this clonotype. The chain couples TRBV21-1 to TRBJ2-7; the tabulated D call, TRBD1, remains unverified against the DNA. TRBV21-1 has pseudogene status. The CDR3 extends over 17 amino acids. CDR3 sequence: CASSKAQDRGHLYEQYF. DNA for the CDR3: TGTGCCAGCAGCAAAGCACAAGACAGGGGGCATCTTTACGAGCAGTACTTC.

This clonotype turned up a few times. The chain carries TRBV5-1 and TRBJ2-5; D possibly uses TRBD1 or TRBD2 (6 bases each). Germline V CDR1 and CDR2: SGHRS, YFSETQ. Trimming took 0 bases from V and 3 from J, leaving 9 bases between them. The CDR3 has 14 residues. The CDR3 DNA follows: TGCGCCAGCAGCTTGGCCGGGGGCAAAGAGACCCAGTACTTC. Translation gives CASSLAGGKETQYF. Full variable domain (outside the CDR3, taken from reference TRBV5-1 and TRBJ2-5): KAGVTQTPRYLIKTRGQQVTLSCSPISGHRSVSWYQQTPGQGLQFLFEYFSETQRNKGNFPGRFSGRQFSNSRSEMNVSTLELGDSALYLCASSLAGGKETQYFGPGTRLLVL.

The chain uses TRBV20-1 and TRBJ2-2; weak D call: TRBD1 (6 bases). Trimming removed 6 bases at V and 1 base at J, with 15 bases between. Germline V lookup: CDR1 DFQATT, CDR2 SNEGSKA (reference sequence). The CDR3 totals 15 residues. In DNA form, the CDR3 reads TGCAGTGCCACCACCGGGACACGGAACACCGGGGAGCTGTTTTTT. It is translated as CSATTGTRNTGELFF.